This T cell receptor beta chain came from a study of T cell responses to AZD1222 COVID-19 vaccine. Study background: Recipients boosted at about 4 weeks or about 12 weeks are pooled.

The CDR3 spans 15 residues. Germline V lookup: CDR1 SNHLY, CDR2 FYNNEI. V lost 1 base and J lost 3, with 10 bases in between. As for this clone: What it binds is not known.

TCRdb's copy holds only in-frame clones and misses some; the assay was immunoSEQ multiplex PCR. The sample records some 110,000 clones, 89% being singletons. Study-wide points: Donors, mostly white British, included more females; clonal diversity was possibly underestimated. Repertoires were obtained solely post-peak T cell response.

The sample consisted of peripheral blood, taken on day 0 of AZD1222 vaccination. The chain joins TRBV2 to TRBJ1-5; D possibly corresponds to TRBD1 (5 bases). This receptor was obtained from an adult in good health. The CDR3 protein is CASSEVGRPNQPQHF. The CDR3 coding sequence is TGTGCCAGCAGTGAAGTGGGACGGCCCAATCAGCCCCAGCATTTT.